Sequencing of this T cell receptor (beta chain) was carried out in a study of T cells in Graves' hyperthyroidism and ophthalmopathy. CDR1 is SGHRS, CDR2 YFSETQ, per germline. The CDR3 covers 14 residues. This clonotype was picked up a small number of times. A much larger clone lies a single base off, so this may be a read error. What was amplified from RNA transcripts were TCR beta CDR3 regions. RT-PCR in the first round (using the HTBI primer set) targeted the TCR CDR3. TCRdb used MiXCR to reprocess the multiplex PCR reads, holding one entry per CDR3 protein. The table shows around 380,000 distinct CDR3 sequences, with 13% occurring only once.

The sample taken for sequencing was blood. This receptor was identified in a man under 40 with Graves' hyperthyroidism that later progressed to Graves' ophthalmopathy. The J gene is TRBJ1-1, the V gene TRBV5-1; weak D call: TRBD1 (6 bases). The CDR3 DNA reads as TGCGCCAGCAGCCCCGGGGGCGGGATCACTGGAGCTTTCTTT. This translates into CASSPGGGITGAFF.